The 10 T cell receptor beta chains presented below share a single source sample, sequenced in a study of CD8 T cells in ankylosing spondylitis. General study results and limits: About 8 highly homologous variants made up a TCR beta motif, and this motif appeared characteristic of ankylosing spondylitis blood.

These receptors' targets are unknown. TCRdb re-derived calls from the 5' RACE reads in MiXCR, one entry per CDR3 protein. The data contain hundreds of thousands of distinct CDR3 sequences, about 10% of them singletons. Sequences were obtained from blood, either unsorted or a sorted T cell fraction (not recorded which). These receptors were collected from a male donor with ankylosing spondylitis.

In its sample, this clonotype was seen many times. This chain links TRBV7-2 with TRBJ2-2; D gene ambiguous. The CDR3 totals 15 residues. Germline V gene lookup returns CDR1 SGHTA and CDR2 FQGNSA. V was clipped by 1 base and J by 4 bases, with 10 bases between them. CDR3 sequence reads: CASSLGPMGTGELFF. Here the CDR3 DNA reads TGTGCCAGCAGCTTAGGCCCTATGGGCACCGGGGAGCTGTTTTTT.

V and J are TRBV28 and TRBJ1-5; 11 positions agree with TRBD1. V lost 6 bases and J lost 2; bases outside the gene matches: 12. Germline CDR1 reads MDHEN; CDR2 reads SYDVKM. There are 18 residues in the CDR3. The CDR3 nucleotides are TGTGCCAGCAGGCAGGGGACAGGGGGAATAGCGGGCAATCAGCCCCAGCATTTT. Amino acids: CASRQGTGGIAGNQPQHF. Looking up the rest from reference TRBV28 and TRBJ1-5 gives the full variable domain: DVKVTQSSRYLVKRTGEKVFLECVQDMDHENMFWYRQDPGLGLRLIYFSYDVKMKEKGDIPEGYSVSREKKERFSLILESASTNQTSMYLCASRQGTGGIAGNQPQHFGDGTRLSIL.

This clonotype was seen only a few times. CDR3 coding DNA: TGTGCCACCAGCAGAGTGGGAGGGGTCGGCACTGAAGCTTTCTTT. It is translated as CATSRVGGVGTEAFF. The rearrangement links TRBV15 to TRBJ1-1; maybe TRBD1 (5 bases). V lost 1 base and J 4 bases, leaving 13 bases between the germline ends. This CDR3 has 15 amino acids. Germline V gene lookup returns CDR1 LNHNV and CDR2 YYDKDF (reference sequence). Based on the CDR3 plus reference TRBV15 and TRBJ1-1, the full variable domain is DAMVIQNPRYQVTQFGKPVTLSCSQTLNHNVMYWYQQKSSQAPKLLFHYYDKDFNNEADTPDNFQSRRPNTSFCFLDIRSPGLGDTAMYLCATSRVGGVGTEAFFGQGTRLTVV.

The rearrangement links TRBV20-1 to TRBJ2-7, with unresolved D. The ends were cut back, 4 bases at V and 0 bases at J, with 10 bases in the middle. This CDR3 comprises 13 residues. The germline gives CDR1 DFQATT, CDR2 SNEGSKA (reference sequence). CDR3 amino acids: CSATSDTSYEQYF. The CDR3 coding sequence is TGCAGTGCTACCAGTGACACCTCCTACGAGCAGTACTTC.

This clonotype was seen ten or more times. The chain couples TRBV7-9 to TRBJ2-7; the D gene is possibly TRBD2 (5 bases). The germline V and J ends were trimmed by 5 bases and 3 bases, with 20 bases remaining between them. The CDR3 length is 16 residues. In germline, CDR1 is SEHNR, CDR2 FQNEAQ (reference sequence). The CDR3 sequence: CASSPLVQNKDYEQYF. DNA for the CDR3: TGTGCCAGCAGCCCACTAGTCCAAAACAAGGACTACGAGCAGTACTTC. Based on the CDR3 plus reference TRBV7-9 and TRBJ2-7, the full variable domain is DTGVSQNPRHKITKRGQNVTFRCDPISEHNRLYWYRQTLGQGPEFLTYFQNEAQLEKSRLLSDRFSAERPKGSFSTLEIQRTEQGDSAMYLCASSPLVQNKDYEQYFGPGTRLTVT.

At least ten counts were recorded for this clonotype. The chain joins TRBV6-1 to TRBJ2-7, with TRBD2 identical over 10 bases. Germline-derived CDR1 and CDR2 are MNHNS and SASEGT. CDR3 length: 15 amino acids. V lost 8 bases to trimming and J lost 0 bases; unmatched junction nucleotides: 7. CDR3 nucleotide sequence: TGTGCCAGCCGGCGACTAGCGGGCAGCTCCTACGAGCAGTACTTC. Its protein product is CASRRLAGSSYEQYF.

The chain has TRBV2 and TRBJ1-2; D not resolved. This CDR3 contains 16 residues. The V end lost 0 bases, the J end lost 4 bases, and 15 bases lay between the germline ends. CDR1 SNHLY and CDR2 FYNNEI come from the germline V gene. Written as DNA, the CDR3 is TGTGCCAGCAGTGAAGCCCGATATAAGGGAACCTATGGCTACACCTTC. Residues: CASSEARYKGTYGYTF.

This clonotype was seen only a few times. CDR3 amino acids: CATRGRGVLGRPLHF. CDR3 coding DNA: TGTGCCACCCGTGGAAGGGGGGTCCTTGGACGACCCCTCCACTTT. The genes are TRBV6-2 or TRBV6-3 and TRBJ1-6; a possible D gene is TRBD1 (6 bases). Germline CDR1 reads MNHEY; CDR2 reads SVGEGT. The ends were cut back, 10 bases at V and 12 bases at J, with 25 bases in the middle. The CDR3 runs to 15 residues.

In its sample, this clonotype was seen a few times. The gene calls are TRBV7-2 and TRBJ1-6, with D unresolved. CDR1 is SGHTA and CDR2 is FQGNSA in the germline V gene. The CDR3 is 14 residues long. V gave up 5 bases and J gave up 8 bases, with 13 bases separating them. CDR3 nucleotide sequence: TGTGCCAGCAGCCCCCGGGGAGCATATTCACCCCTCCACTTT. It specifies CASSPRGAYSPLHF.

This clonotype was picked up a small number of times. This rearrangement joins TRBV20-1 to TRBJ2-7; weak D call: TRBD2 (6 bases). Trimming took off 3 bases at V and 1 base at J, with 13 bases between the two ends. The germline gives CDR1 DFQATT, CDR2 SNEGSKA (reference sequence). The CDR3 is 14 residues long. In nucleotides, the CDR3 is TGCAGTGCTAGCGTTATGGGGGGTTCCTACGAGCAGTACTTC. This encodes CSASVMGGSYEQYF.